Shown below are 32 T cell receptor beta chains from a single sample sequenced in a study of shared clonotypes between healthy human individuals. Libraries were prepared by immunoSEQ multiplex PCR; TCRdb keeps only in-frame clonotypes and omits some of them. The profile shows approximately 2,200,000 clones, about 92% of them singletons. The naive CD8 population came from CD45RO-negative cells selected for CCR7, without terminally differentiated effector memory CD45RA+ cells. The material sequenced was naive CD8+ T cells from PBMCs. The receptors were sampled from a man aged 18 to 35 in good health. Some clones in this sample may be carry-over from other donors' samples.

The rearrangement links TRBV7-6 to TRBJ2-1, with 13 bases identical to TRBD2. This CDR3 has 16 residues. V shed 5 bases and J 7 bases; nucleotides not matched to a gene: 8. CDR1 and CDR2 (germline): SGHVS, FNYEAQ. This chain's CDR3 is CASSGELAGGGNEQFF. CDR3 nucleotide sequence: TGTGCCAGCAGCGGCGAACTAGCGGGAGGGGGGAATGAGCAGTTCTTC.

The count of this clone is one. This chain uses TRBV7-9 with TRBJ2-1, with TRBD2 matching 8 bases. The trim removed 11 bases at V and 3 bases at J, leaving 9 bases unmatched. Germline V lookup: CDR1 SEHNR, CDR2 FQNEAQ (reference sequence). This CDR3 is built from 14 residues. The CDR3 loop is CALRGASSYNEQFF. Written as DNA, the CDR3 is TGTGCCTTGCGGGGGGCTAGCAGCTACAATGAGCAGTTCTTC.

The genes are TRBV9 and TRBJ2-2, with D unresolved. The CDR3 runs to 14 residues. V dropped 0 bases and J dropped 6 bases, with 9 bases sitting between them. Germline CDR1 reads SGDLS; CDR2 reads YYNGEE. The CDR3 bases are TGTGCCAGCAGCGTAGCGCAAGCCTCCGGGGAGCTGTTTTTT. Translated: CASSVAQASGELFF.

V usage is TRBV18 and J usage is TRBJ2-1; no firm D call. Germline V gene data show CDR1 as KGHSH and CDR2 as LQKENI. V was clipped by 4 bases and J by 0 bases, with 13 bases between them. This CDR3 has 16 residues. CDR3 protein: CASSRGGASSYNEQFF. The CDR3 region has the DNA TGTGCCAGCTCACGAGGCGGAGCGAGCTCCTACAATGAGCAGTTCTTC.

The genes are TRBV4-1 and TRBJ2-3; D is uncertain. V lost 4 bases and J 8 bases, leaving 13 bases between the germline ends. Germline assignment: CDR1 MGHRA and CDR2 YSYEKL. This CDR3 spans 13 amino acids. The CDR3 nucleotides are TGCGCCAGCAGCCCCCAATCCCATTCTACGCAGTATTTT. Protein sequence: CASSPQSHSTQYF.

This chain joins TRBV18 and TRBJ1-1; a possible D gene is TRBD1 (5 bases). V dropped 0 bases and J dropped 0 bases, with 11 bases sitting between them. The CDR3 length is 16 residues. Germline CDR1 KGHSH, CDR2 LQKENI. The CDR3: CASSPPVGPMNTEAFF. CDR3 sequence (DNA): TGTGCCAGCTCACCACCGGTGGGACCTATGAACACTGAAGCTTTCTTT.

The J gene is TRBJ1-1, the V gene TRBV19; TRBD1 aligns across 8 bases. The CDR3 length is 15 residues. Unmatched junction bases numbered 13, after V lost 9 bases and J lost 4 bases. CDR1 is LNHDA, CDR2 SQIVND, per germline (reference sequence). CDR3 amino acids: CASMDREGMATEAFF. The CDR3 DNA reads TGTGCCAGCATGGACAGGGAAGGAATGGCCACTGAAGCTTTCTTT.

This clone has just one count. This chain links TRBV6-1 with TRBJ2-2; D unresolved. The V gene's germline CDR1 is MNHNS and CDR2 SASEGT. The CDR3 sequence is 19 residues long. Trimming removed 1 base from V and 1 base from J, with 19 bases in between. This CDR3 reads CASSEVGRAHLMNTGELFF. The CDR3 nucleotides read TGTGCCAGCAGTGAAGTGGGCAGAGCCCATTTAATGAACACCGGGGAGCTGTTTTTT.

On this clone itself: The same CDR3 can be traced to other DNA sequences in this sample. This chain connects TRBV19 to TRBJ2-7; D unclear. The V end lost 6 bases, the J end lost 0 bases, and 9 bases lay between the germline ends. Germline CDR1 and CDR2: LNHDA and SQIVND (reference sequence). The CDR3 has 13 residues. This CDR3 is CASSPSGSYEQYF. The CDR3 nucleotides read TGTGCCAGTAGCCCCTCCGGCTCCTACGAGCAGTACTTC. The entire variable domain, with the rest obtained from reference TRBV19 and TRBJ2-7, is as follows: DGGITQSPKYLFRKEGQNVTLSCEQNLNHDAMYWYRQDPGQGLRLIYYSQIVNDFQKGDIAEGYSVSREKKESFPLTVTSAQKNPTAFYLCASSPSGSYEQYFGPGTRLTVT.

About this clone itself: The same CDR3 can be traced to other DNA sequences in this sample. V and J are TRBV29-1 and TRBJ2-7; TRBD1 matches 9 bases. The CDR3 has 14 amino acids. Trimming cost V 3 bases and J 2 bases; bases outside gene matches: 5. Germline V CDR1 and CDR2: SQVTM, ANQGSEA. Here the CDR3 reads CSVDVTGGAYEQYF. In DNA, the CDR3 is TGCAGCGTTGATGTTACAGGGGGCGCCTACGAGCAGTACTTC.

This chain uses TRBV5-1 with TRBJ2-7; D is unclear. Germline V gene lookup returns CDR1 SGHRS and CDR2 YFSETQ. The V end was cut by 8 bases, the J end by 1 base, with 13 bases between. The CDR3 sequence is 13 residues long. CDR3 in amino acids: CASNSGNSYEQYF. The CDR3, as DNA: TGCGCCAGTAACTCCGGTAATTCCTACGAGCAGTACTTC.

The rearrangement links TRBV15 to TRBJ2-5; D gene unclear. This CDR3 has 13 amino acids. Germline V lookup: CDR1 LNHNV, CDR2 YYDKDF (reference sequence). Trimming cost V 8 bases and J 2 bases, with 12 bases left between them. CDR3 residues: CATCDSEQETQYF. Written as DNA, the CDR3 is TGTGCCACCTGTGACTCCGAACAAGAGACCCAGTACTTC. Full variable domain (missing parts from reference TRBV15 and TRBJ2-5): DAMVIQNPRYQVTQFGKPVTLSCSQTLNHNVMYWYQQKSSQAPKLLFHYYDKDFNNEADTPDNFQSRRPNTSFCFLDIRSPGLGDTAMYLCATCDSEQETQYFGPGTRLLVL.

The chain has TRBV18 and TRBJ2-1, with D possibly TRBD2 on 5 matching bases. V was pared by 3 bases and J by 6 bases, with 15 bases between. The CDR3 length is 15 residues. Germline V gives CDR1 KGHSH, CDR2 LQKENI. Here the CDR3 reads CASSPRRVPFNEQFF. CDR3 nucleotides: TGTGCCAGCTCACCTAGGCGGGTCCCATTCAATGAGCAGTTCTTC.

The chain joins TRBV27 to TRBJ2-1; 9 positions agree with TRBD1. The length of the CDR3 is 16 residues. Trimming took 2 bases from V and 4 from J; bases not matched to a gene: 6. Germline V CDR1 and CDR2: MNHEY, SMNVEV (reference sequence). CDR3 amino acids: CASSLPGQGWYNEQFF. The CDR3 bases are TGTGCCAGCAGTTTACCGGGACAGGGTTGGTACAATGAGCAGTTCTTC.

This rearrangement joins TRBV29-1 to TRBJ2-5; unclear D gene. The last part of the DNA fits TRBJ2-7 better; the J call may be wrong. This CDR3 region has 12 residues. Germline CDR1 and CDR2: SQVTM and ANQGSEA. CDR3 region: CSVEHSSYEQYF. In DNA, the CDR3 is TGCAGCGTTGAGCACAGTTCCTACGAGCAGTACTTC.

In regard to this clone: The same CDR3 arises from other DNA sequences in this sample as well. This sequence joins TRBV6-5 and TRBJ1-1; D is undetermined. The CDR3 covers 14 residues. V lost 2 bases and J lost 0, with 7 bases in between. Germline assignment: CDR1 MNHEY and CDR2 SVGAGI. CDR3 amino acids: CASSYRTVNTEAFF. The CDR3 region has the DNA TGTGCCAGCAGTTACCGGACTGTGAACACTGAAGCTTTCTTT.

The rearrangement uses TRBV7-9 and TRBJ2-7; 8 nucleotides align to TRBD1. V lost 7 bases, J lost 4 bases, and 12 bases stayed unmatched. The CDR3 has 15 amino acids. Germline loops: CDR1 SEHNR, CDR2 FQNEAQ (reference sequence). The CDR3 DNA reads TGTGCCAGCACTATTGGGACAGGCGTACTTTACGAGCAGTACTTC. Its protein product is CASTIGTGVLYEQYF.

The CDR3 protein is CSVEGIGQGGNGELFF. The CDR3, as DNA: TGCAGCGTTGAGGGAATTGGACAGGGGGGAAACGGGGAGCTGTTTTTT. The chain recombines TRBV29-1 with TRBJ2-2, with 10 bases lining up with TRBD1. The germline V gene encodes CDR1 SQVTM and CDR2 ANQGSEA. The CDR3 sequence is 16 residues long. V lost 3 bases to trimming and J lost 7 bases; unmatched junction nucleotides: 11.

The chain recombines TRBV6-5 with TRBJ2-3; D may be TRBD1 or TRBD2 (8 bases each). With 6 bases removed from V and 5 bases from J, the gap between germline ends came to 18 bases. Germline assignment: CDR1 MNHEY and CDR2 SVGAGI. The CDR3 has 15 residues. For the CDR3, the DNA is TGTGCCAGCAGGACAGGGGAGCTAGCGGGAGATACGCAGTATTTT. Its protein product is CASRTGELAGDTQYF.

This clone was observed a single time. This chain's CDR3 is CATGLANYNEQFF. CDR3 coding DNA: TGTGCCACCGGACTAGCAAACTACAATGAGCAGTTCTTC. The chain joins TRBV6-5 to TRBJ2-1, with 8 bases lining up with TRBD2. The length of the CDR3 is 13 residues. V lost 10 bases, J lost 3 bases, and 5 bases stayed unmatched. Germline V gene data show CDR1 as MNHEY and CDR2 as SVGAGI.

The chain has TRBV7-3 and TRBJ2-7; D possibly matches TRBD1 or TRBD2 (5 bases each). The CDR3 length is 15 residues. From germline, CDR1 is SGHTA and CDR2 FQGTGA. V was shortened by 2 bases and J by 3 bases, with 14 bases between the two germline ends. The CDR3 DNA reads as TGTGCCAGCAGCTTATCTCCAGGGACCAGCTACGAGCAGTACTTC. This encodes CASSLSPGTSYEQYF.

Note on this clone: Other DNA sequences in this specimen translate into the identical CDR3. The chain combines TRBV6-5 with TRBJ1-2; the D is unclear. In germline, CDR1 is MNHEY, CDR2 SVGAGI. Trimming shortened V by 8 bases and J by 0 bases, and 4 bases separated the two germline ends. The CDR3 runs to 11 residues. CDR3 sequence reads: CASGPNYGYTF. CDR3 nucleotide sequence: TGTGCCAGCGGACCTAACTATGGCTACACCTTC.

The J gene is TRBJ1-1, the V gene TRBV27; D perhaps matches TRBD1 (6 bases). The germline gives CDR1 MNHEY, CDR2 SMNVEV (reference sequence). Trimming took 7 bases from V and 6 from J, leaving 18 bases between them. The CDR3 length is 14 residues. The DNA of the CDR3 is TGTGCCAGCACCACAGGGTCCTTAGGCGCTGAAGCTTTCTTT. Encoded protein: CASTTGSLGAEAFF.

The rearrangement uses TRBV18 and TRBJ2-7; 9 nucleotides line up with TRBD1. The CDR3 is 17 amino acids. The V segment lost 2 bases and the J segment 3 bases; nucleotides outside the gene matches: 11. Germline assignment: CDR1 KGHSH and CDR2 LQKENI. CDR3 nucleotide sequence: TGTGCCAGCTCACCATTCCCCCGGGACAGGGCTTTCTACGAGCAGTACTTC. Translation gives CASSPFPRDRAFYEQYF.

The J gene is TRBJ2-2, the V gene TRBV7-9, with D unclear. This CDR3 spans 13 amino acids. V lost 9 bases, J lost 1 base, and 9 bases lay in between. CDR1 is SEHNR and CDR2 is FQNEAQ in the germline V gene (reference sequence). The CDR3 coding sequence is TGTGCCAGTTCCGGGCAGAACACCGGGGAGCTGTTTTTT. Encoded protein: CASSGQNTGELFF.

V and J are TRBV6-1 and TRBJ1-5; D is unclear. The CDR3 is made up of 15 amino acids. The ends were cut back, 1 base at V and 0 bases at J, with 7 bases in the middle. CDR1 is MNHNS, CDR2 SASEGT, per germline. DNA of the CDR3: TGTGCCAGCAGTGAAGGCAGGTATAGCAATCAGCCCCAGCATTTT. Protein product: CASSEGRYSNQPQHF.

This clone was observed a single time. CDR3 DNA sequence: TGTGCCAGCAGTTATGTAGACAATGAGCAGTTCTTC. It is translated as CASSYVDNEQFF. This chain links TRBV28 with TRBJ2-1; D is uncertain. CDR1 is MDHEN and CDR2 is SYDVKM in the germline V gene. V was shortened by 4 bases and J by 5 bases, with 6 bases between the two germline ends. CDR3 length equals 12 residues.

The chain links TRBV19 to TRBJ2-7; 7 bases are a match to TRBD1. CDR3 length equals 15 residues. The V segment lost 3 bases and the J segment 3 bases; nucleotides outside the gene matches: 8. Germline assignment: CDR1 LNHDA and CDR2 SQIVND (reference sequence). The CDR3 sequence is CASSIRDSPYYEQYF. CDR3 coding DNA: TGTGCCAGTAGTATCCGGGACAGCCCCTACTACGAGCAGTACTTC.

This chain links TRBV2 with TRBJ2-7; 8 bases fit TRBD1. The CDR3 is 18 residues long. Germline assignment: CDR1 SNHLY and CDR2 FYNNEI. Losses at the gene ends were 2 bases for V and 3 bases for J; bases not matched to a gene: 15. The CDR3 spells CASSERGGRGQGGYEQYF. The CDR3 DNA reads TGTGCCAGCAGTGAAAGAGGGGGCCGAGGACAGGGCGGCTACGAGCAGTACTTC.

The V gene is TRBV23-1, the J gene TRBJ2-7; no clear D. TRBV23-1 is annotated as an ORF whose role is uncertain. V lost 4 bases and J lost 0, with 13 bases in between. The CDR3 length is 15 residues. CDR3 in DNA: TGCGCCAGCAGTCTCCCAGACCTACGCTCCTACGAGCAGTACTTC. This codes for CASSLPDLRSYEQYF.

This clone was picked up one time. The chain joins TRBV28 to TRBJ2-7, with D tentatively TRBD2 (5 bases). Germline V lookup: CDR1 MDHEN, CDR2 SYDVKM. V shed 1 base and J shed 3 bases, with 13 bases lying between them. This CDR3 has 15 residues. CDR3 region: CASSLFPGKGYEQYF. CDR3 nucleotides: TGTGCCAGCAGTTTATTCCCCGGGAAGGGCTACGAGCAGTACTTC.

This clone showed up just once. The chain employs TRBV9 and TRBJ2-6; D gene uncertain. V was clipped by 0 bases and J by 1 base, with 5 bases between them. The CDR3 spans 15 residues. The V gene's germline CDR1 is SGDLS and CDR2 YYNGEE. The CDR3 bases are TGTGCCAGCAGCGTAGTGCGTTCTGGGGCCAACGTCCTGACTTTC. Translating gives CASSVVRSGANVLTF.